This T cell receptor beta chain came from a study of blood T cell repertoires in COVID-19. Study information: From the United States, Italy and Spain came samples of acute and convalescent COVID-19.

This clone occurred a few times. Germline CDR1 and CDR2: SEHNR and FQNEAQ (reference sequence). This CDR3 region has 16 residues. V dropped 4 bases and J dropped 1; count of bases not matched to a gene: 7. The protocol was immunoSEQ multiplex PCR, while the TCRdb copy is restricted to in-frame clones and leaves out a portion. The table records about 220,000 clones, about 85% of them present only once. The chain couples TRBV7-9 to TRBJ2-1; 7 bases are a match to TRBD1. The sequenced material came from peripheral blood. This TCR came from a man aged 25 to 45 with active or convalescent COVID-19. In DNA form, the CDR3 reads TGTGCCAGCAGCTCCAACCGGGACAGTTCCTACAATGAGCAGTTCTTC. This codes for CASSSNRDSSYNEQFF.